A selection of T cell receptor beta chains follows, all from one sample in a study of blood T cell repertoires in COVID-19. Only in-frame clones appear in the TCRdb table, and some are missing; sequencing was by immunoSEQ multiplex PCR. The table shows under 350,000 clones, with 75% to 90% occurring only once. The sequenced sample consisted of peripheral blood. The receptors shown here come from a man between 50 and 59 years old with acute or convalescent COVID-19. CDR3s include the opening cysteine and the closing phenylalanine or tryptophan. Fields, in order: CDR3 length, clone size, J gene, V gene, D gene, CDR3 DNA, CDR3 protein. A D gene is named only where the DNA matches it firmly. A row's size may be missing; if present it is once, few, many or a size class.

>15|-|TRBJ1-1|TRBV6-5|-
TGTGCCAGCAGTTACTCACCCTATATGAACACTGAAGCTTTCTTT
CASSYSPYMNTEAFF
>15|-|TRBJ2-5|TRBV5-6|TRBD2
TGTGCCAGCAGCTTAATGGGAACTAGCGGAGAGACCCAGTACTTC
CASSLMGTSGETQYF
>16|once|TRBJ2-7|TRBV5-1|TRBD2
TGCGCCAGCAGCCTTGGGCCTAGCGGGAACAACTACGAGCAGTACTTC
CASSLGPSGNNYEQYF
>13|-|TRBJ2-7|TRBV5-1|TRBD1
TGCGCCAGCAGCGTGGGACAGGCCTACGAGCAGTACTTC
CASSVGQAYEQYF
>14|-|TRBJ2-5|TRBV19|-
TGTGCCAGTAATTTCCGAGGAGTCCGAGAGACCCAGTACTTC
CASNFRGVRETQYF
>14|-|TRBJ1-5|TRBV19|-
TGTGCCAGTAGTATAGCGGGGAGCAATCAGCCCCAGCATTTT
CASSIAGSNQPQHF
>15|-|TRBJ1-2|TRBV5-1|-
TGCGCCAGCAGCTTGGCGGGAGAAACTAACTATGGCTACACCTTC
CASSLAGETNYGYTF
>16|-|TRBJ1-6|TRBV9|-
TGTGCCAGCAGCCCCCGGAGTTCTACCTATAATTCACCCCTCCACTTT
CASSPRSSTYNSPLHF
>15|-|TRBJ1-1|TRBV4-1|TRBD1
TGCGCCAGCAGCCGAACCGTGACAGGGGAGAGGTACGCTTTCTTT
CASSRTVTGERYAFF
>14|-|TRBJ1-1|TRBV6-5|-
TGTGCCAGCAGTTACGTGGGGGGTGGCACTGAAGCTTTCTTT
CASSYVGGGTEAFF
>11|-|TRBJ1-1|TRBV30|-
TGTGCCTGGACTCGTCCCCGGGGAGCTTTCTTT
CAWTRPRGAFF
>15|-|TRBJ1-2|TRBV19|-
TGTGCCAGTAGTATAGCGGGGGGAGCTAACTATGGCTACACCTTC
CASSIAGGANYGYTF
>14|-|TRBJ1-2|TRBV19|-
TGTGCCAGTAGTATTACGGGGGTGACTAGGGGCTACACCTTC
CASSITGVTRGYTF
>14|-|TRBJ1-1|TRBV5-4|TRBD1
TGTGCCAGCAGCTTGGCAACAGGGGGTTTTGAAGCTTTCTTT
CASSLATGGFEAFF
>16|-|TRBJ2-5|TRBV4-2|TRBD2
TGTGCCAGCAGCCAAGAGGTAGCGGGGGCCCCAGGGACCCAGTACTTC
CASSQEVAGAPGTQYF
>14|-|TRBJ1-4|TRBV9|-
TGTGCCAGCAGCGTCGGATCTCGGGATGAAAAACTGTTTTTT
CASSVGSRDEKLFF
>16|-|TRBJ1-4|TRBV7-9|-
TGTGCCAGCAGCCCCCGCACGAGCGCAACTAATGAAAAACTGTTTTTT
CASSPRTSATNEKLFF
>14|-|TRBJ1-4|TRBV6-5|TRBD1
TGTGCCAGCTCGGTACCGGGACAGGGTGAAAAACTGTTTTTT
CASSVPGQGEKLFF
>14|-|TRBJ2-7|TRBV30|TRBD2
TGTGCCTGGAGTGGGCGGGGGGGCTCCTACGAGCAGTACTTC
CAWSGRGGSYEQYF
>18|-|TRBJ2-1|TRBV27|TRBD2
TGTGCCAGCAGTTTAAAGGGTCTAGCGGTCCTTCTATACAATGAGCAGTTCTTC
CASSLKGLAVLLYNEQFF
>16|-|TRBJ2-1|TRBV12-5|TRBD2
TGTGCTAGTGGTCCCGGGACTAGCGGCTCCTACAATGAGCAGTTCTTC
CASGPGTSGSYNEQFF
>12|-|TRBJ2-5|TRBV2|TRBD1
TGTGCCAGCAGTGAAACAGGGGGGACCCAGTACTTC
CASSETGGTQYF
>16|-|TRBJ2-1|TRBV5-1|-
TGCGCCAGCAGCTTGAGTCAGACCTGGGAGATGAATGAGCAGTTCTTC
CASSLSQTWEMNEQFF
>13|-|TRBJ2-2|TRBV10-2|TRBD1
TGCGCCAGCACCCAGGGGGCGAGCGGGGAGCTGTTTTTT
CASTQGASGELFF
>17|-|TRBJ2-3|TRBV7-2|TRBD2
TGTGCCAGCAGCTCTGGGACTAGCGGGGGGGCGATCGATACGCAGTATTTT
CASSSGTSGGAIDTQYF
>12|-|TRBJ1-2|TRBV7-2|-
TGTGCCAGCAGCCCAAACAGCCATGGCTACACCTTC
CASSPNSHGYTF
>17|-|TRBJ1-5|TRBV2|-
TGTGCCAGCAGTACCGAGTTAGACAGCTATAGCAATCAGCCCCAGCATTTT
CASSTELDSYSNQPQHF
>16|-|TRBJ2-1|TRBV7-2|-
TGTGCCAGCAGCACCTCCCCTTCGGAGTGGTTTAATGAGCAGTTCTTC
CASSTSPSEWFNEQFF
>16|-|TRBJ2-3|TRBV5-1|TRBD2
TGCGCCAGCAGCTTGGTGACTAGCGGGGGGGCAGATACGCAGTATTTT
CASSLVTSGGADTQYF
>12|-|TRBJ2-2|TRBV12-3/TRBV12-4|-
TGTGCCAGCAGCGCGAACACCGGGGAGCTGTTTTTT
CASSANTGELFF
>12|-|TRBJ2-1|TRBV6-6|TRBD2
TGTGCCAGCTCGGGACTACACAATGAGCAGTTCTTC
CASSGLHNEQFF
>14|few|TRBJ1-5|TRBV3-1/TRBV3-2|-
TGTGCCAGCAGCCAAAGTGGGGGGGATCAGCCCCAGCATTTT
CASSQSGGDQPQHF
>14|-|TRBJ1-5|TRBV4-1|-
TGCGCCAGCTCGTCAGGGTATAGCAATCAGCCCCAGCATTTT
CASSSGYSNQPQHF
>13|-|TRBJ1-2|TRBV30|TRBD1
TGTGCCTGGAGTCCTGGGACAGGGGACGGCTACACCTTC
CAWSPGTGDGYTF
>15|once|TRBJ1-5|TRBV3-1/TRBV3-2|TRBD1
TGTGCCAGCAGCCTAGGGACAGGGGAATATCAGCCCCAGCATTTT
CASSLGTGEYQPQHF
>17|-|TRBJ2-1|TRBV18|-
TGTGCCAGCTCACCATTAACTAGCCTGTTTCTCCACAATGAGCAGTTCTTC
CASSPLTSLFLHNEQFF
>12|-|TRBJ2-7|TRBV2|-
TGTGCCAGCAGTGAAACGGGCTACGAGCAGTACTTC
CASSETGYEQYF
>14|-|TRBJ2-7|TRBV3-1/TRBV3-2|TRBD1
TGTGCCAGCAGCCAAGGACAGGGGCCCTACGAGCAGTACTTC
CASSQGQGPYEQYF
>14|-|TRBJ2-2|TRBV2|TRBD1
TGTGCCAGCAGTGATGACAGGGAGACCGGGGAGCTGTTTTTT
CASSDDRETGELFF
>17|-|TRBJ2-5|TRBV25-1|TRBD2
TGTGCCAGCAGTGCAGGGACTAGCGGGGGGTCGAGGGAGACCCAGTACTTC
CASSAGTSGGSRETQYF